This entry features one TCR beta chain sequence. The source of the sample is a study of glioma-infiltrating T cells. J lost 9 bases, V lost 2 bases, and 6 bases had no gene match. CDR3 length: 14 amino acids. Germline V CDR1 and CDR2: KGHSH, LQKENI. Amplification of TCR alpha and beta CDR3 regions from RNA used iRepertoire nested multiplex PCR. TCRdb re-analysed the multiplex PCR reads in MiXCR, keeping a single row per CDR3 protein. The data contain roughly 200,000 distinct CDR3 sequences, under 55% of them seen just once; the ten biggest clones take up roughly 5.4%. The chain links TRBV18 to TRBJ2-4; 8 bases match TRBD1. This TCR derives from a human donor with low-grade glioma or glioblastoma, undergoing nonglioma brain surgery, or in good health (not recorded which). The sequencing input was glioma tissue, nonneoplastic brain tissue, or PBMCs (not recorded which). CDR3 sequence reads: CASSPTGGDGIQYF. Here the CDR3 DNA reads TGTGCCAGCTCACCAACAGGGGGAGATGGCATTCAGTACTTC.